Shown below are 21 T cell receptor beta chains from a single sample sequenced in a study of T cell responses to AZD1222 COVID-19 vaccine. Produced via immunoSEQ multiplex PCR; TCRdb's table is partial and in-frame only. The table has around 110,000 clones, 92% seen once. This material consisted of peripheral blood, taken 28 days after the second AZD1222 dose. These receptors were taken from an adult who received the AZD1222 COVID-19 vaccine.

This rearrangement joins TRBV20-1 to TRBJ1-1; D gene ambiguous. The CDR3 length is 11 residues. Germline CDR1 reads DFQATT; CDR2 reads SNEGSKA (reference sequence). The V end was cut by 5 bases, the J end by 3 bases, with 7 bases between. Here the CDR3 reads CSAYEDTEAFF. CDR3 DNA: TGCAGTGCTTACGAGGACACTGAAGCTTTCTTT.

This clone has a single count. The V gene is TRBV19, the J gene TRBJ1-1, with D perhaps matching TRBD1 (5 bases). This CDR3 has 15 residues. Looked up from germline, CDR1 is LNHDA and CDR2 is SQIVND (reference sequence). V shed 2 bases and J shed 2 bases, with 12 bases lying between them. The CDR3 spells CASSIQGGGNTEAFF. CDR3 nucleotide sequence: TGTGCCAGTAGTATACAGGGAGGAGGAAACACTGAAGCTTTCTTT.

The chain has TRBV7-9 and TRBJ1-1; D remains ambiguous. CDR1 SEHNR and CDR2 FQNEAQ come from the germline V gene (reference sequence). Trimming took off 10 bases at V and 7 bases at J, with 19 bases between the two ends. The CDR3 consists of 13 residues. The CDR3 DNA reads TGTGCCACCCTACCGAGTGGGTATGATGAAGCTTTCTTT. Protein product: CATLPSGYDEAFF.

The gene calls are TRBV7-9 and TRBJ2-1; either TRBD1 or TRBD2 may fit D (5 bases each). V dropped 1 base and J dropped 2 bases, with 12 bases sitting between them. This CDR3 region has 16 residues. Germline values: CDR1 SEHNR, CDR2 FQNEAQ (reference sequence). This CDR3 is CASSLDLGTAYNEQFF. The CDR3 DNA sequence: TGTGCCAGCAGCTTAGATCTTGGGACCGCCTACAATGAGCAGTTCTTC.

J is TRBJ1-5 and V is TRBV11-1; the D is unclear. V lost 1 base, J lost 5 bases, and 9 bases lay in between. This CDR3 spans 14 amino acids. Germline loops: CDR1 SGHAT, CDR2 FQDESV (reference sequence). The CDR3 reads CASSLDWAHQPQHF. CDR3 sequence (DNA): TGTGCCAGCAGCTTAGACTGGGCCCATCAGCCCCAGCATTTT.

The chain links TRBV4-1 to TRBJ2-1, with D unclear. Deletions cut 8 bases from V and 6 bases from J, with 17 bases between. Germline lookup yields CDR1 MGHRA and CDR2 YSYEKL. This CDR3 contains 14 residues. CDR3 sequence (DNA): TGCGCCAGCTCGCTGAGGTTAAAGCTCAATGAGCAGTTCTTC. Translating it yields CASSLRLKLNEQFF.

The rearrangement links TRBV30 to TRBJ2-2, with a tentative D call TRBD2 (6 bases). V shed 7 bases and J shed 2 bases, with 11 bases lying between them. The length of the CDR3 is 13 residues. Looked up from germline, CDR1 is GTSNPN and CDR2 is SVGIG (reference sequence). The CDR3 DNA follows: TGTGCCTTGAGCGGGCTCAACACCGGGGAGCTGTTTTTT. It codes for CALSGLNTGELFF.

The chain recombines TRBV10-3 with TRBJ2-7, with 13 bases that match TRBD2. Germline loops: CDR1 ENHRY, CDR2 SYGVKD. Trimming at V came to 2 bases and at J to 4 bases, leaving 5 bases not matched to a gene. The CDR3 is made up of 16 amino acids. CDR3 loop: CAISEPGLAGVYEQYF. The CDR3 DNA reads as TGTGCCATCAGTGAGCCCGGACTAGCGGGAGTGTACGAGCAGTACTTC.

This chain joins TRBV25-1 and TRBJ2-5; the D gene is possibly TRBD1 (7 bases). The V end was cut by 3 bases, the J end by 4 bases, with 15 bases between. The CDR3 consists of 15 residues. The germline V gene encodes CDR1 MGHDK and CDR2 SYGVNS. The CDR3 region has the DNA TGTGCCAGCAGTGACCGGGCAGGGGGGCGAGAGACCCAGTACTTC. It is translated as CASSDRAGGRETQYF.

V and J are TRBV11-2 and TRBJ2-7, with a weak D call TRBD2 (5 bases). Germline lookup yields CDR1 SGHAT and CDR2 FQNNGV. This CDR3 has 18 residues. With 3 bases removed from V and 5 bases from J, the gap between germline ends came to 26 bases. In nucleotides, the CDR3 is TGTGCCAGCAGCTTCTTCCTAAGAGGGTCAAGCGACGGCCACGAGCAGTACTTC. It encodes CASSFFLRGSSDGHEQYF.

The V gene is TRBV11-2, the J gene TRBJ2-1; 7 nucleotides align to TRBD2. CDR1 and CDR2 (germline): SGHAT, FQNNGV. The CDR3 totals 16 residues. V lost 5 bases, J lost 0 bases, and 7 bases stayed unmatched. The CDR3 is CASSPIAGSSYNEQFF. Written as DNA, the CDR3 is TGTGCCAGCAGCCCAATAGCGGGTAGCTCCTACAATGAGCAGTTCTTC.

The CDR3 spells CASSFRIQTGNTEAFF. CDR3 coding DNA: TGCGCCAGCAGCTTCAGGATACAGACCGGGAACACTGAAGCTTTCTTT. The chain is built from TRBV5-1 and TRBJ1-1; D gene ambiguous. The length of the CDR3 is 16 residues. Trimming cost V 2 bases and J 1 base, with 15 bases left between them. Per the germline V gene, CDR1 is SGHRS and CDR2 is YFSETQ.

V and J are TRBV7-6 and TRBJ1-6; D not resolved. V shed 2 bases and J shed 0 bases, with 11 bases lying between them. Germline V gene sequence: CDR1 SGHVS, CDR2 FNYEAQ. The CDR3 sequence is 17 residues long. CDR3 DNA sequence: TGTGCCAGCAGCTTATATCCGGGGAGCTCCTATAATTCACCCCTCCACTTT. Its translation is CASSLYPGSSYNSPLHF.

V usage is TRBV23-1 and J usage is TRBJ1-1; D not certain. TRBV23-1 falls under the ORF class, with uncertain function. V was clipped by 3 bases and J by 7 bases, with 21 bases between them. This CDR3 comprises 16 residues. The DNA for the CDR3 is TGCGCCAGCAGTCACGACCCACTGATTCCGGGCGTTGAAGCTTTCTTT. It encodes CASSHDPLIPGVEAFF.

This chain uses TRBV7-2 with TRBJ2-7; D gene unclear. CDR3 length equals 15 residues. Germline V CDR1 and CDR2: SGHTA, FQGNSA. V lost 0 bases and J 4 bases, leaving 13 bases between the germline ends. The CDR3 DNA sequence: TGTGCCAGCAGCTTAGCTTCTATCTCAGCGTACGAGCAGTACTTC. Residues: CASSLASISAYEQYF.

J is TRBJ2-1 and V is TRBV7-3; no firm D call. The germline V gene has CDR1 SGHTA and CDR2 FQGTGA. The CDR3 runs to 13 residues. V lost 0 bases to trimming and J lost 6 bases, with 6 bases between them. CDR3 protein: CASSLTRPNEQFF. The CDR3 DNA is TGTGCCAGCAGCTTAACGCGCCCCAATGAGCAGTTCTTC.

This chain uses TRBV19 with TRBJ2-2; 8 nucleotides agree with TRBD1. V trimming: 8 bases; J trimming: 7 bases; junction bases outside the gene matches: 6. The CDR3 extends over 13 amino acids. CDR1 is LNHDA, CDR2 SQIVND, per germline (reference sequence). The CDR3 DNA sequence: TGTGCCAGTCGGACAGGGTGGGTCGGGGAGCTGTTTTTT. It codes for CASRTGWVGELFF.

The chain uses TRBV4-2 and TRBJ2-1; D possibly corresponds to TRBD1 (5 bases). Trimming cost V 0 bases and J 8 bases, with 14 bases left between them. This CDR3 has 15 residues. CDR1 and CDR2 from the germline V gene are LGHNA and YNFKEQ. In DNA form, the CDR3 reads TGTGCCAGCAGCCAAGAGATTGGGGCGAGCCATGAGCAGTTCTTC. Amino acids: CASSQEIGASHEQFF.

The chain's CDR3 is CASSLSSANTEAFF. The CDR3 DNA reads as TGTGCCAGCAGCTTAAGTTCGGCGAACACTGAAGCTTTCTTT. This rearrangement joins TRBV11-2 to TRBJ1-1; D not certain. Trimming took off 2 bases at V and 1 base at J, with 8 bases between the two ends. Looked up from germline, CDR1 is SGHAT and CDR2 is FQNNGV. The CDR3 runs 14 residues. Using reference TRBV11-2 and TRBJ1-1 for the parts outside the CDR3, the full variable domain is EAGVAQSPRYKIIEKRQSVAFWCNPISGHATLYWYQQILGQGPKLLIQFQNNGVVDDSQLPKDRFSAERLKGVDSTLKIQPAKLEDSAVYLCASSLSSANTEAFFGQGTRLTVV.

The rearrangement joins TRBV2 to TRBJ2-7; no firm D call. Deletions cut 1 base from V and 3 bases from J, with 4 bases between. The CDR3 is 12 amino acids. Looked up from germline, CDR1 is SNHLY and CDR2 is FYNNEI. The CDR3 nucleotides are TGTGCCAGCAGTGAAGAGGTCTACGAGCAGTACTTC. It yields the protein CASSEEVYEQYF. Variable domain in full (rest from reference TRBV2 and TRBJ2-7): EPEVTQTPSHQVTQMGQEVILRCVPISNHLYFYWYRQILGQKVEFLVSFYNNEISEKSEIFDDQFSVERPDGSNFTLKIRSTKLEDSAMYFCASSEEVYEQYFGPGTRLTVT.

The chain couples TRBV27 to TRBJ2-2; D possibly corresponds to TRBD2 (5 bases). The germline V gene has CDR1 MNHEY and CDR2 SMNVEV (reference sequence). Trimming took off 5 bases at V and 1 base at J, with 11 bases between the two ends. This CDR3 region has 15 residues. The CDR3 bases are TGTGCCAGCAGTCCTATACTAGGGAACACCGGGGAGCTGTTTTTT. Its translation is CASSPILGNTGELFF.